What follows describes a single T cell receptor (beta chain). Its antigen is unidentified. These data are taken from a study of shared clonotypes between healthy human individuals. Study-level results: Compared with clonotypes that all four donors shared, non-shared clonotypes had lower generation probabilities.

V shed 1 base and J 0 bases; nucleotides not matched to a gene: 2. Germline assignment: CDR1 MDHEN and CDR2 SYDVKM. This CDR3 contains 17 residues. Method: immunoSEQ multiplex PCR; TCRdb's copy keeps in-frame clones and lacks some. The sample lists millions of clones, 90% to 95% seen once, with 0.11% to 0.15% in the top ten. This sequence originates from a man between 18 and 29 years old in good health. The chain joins TRBV28 to TRBJ1-4; 10 nucleotides agree with TRBD1. Sequenced input: naive CD4+ T cells sorted from blood. Subset denoted: CD45RA+ positively selected. CDR3 bases: TGTGCCAGCAGTTTATTGGGACAGGGGACAACTAATGAAAAACTGTTTTTT. The encoded protein is CASSLLGQGTTNEKLFF.